These T cell receptor beta chains were read from a single sample in a study of OX40 agonist ivuxolimab in advanced cancers. Using immunoSEQ multiplex PCR, the repertoire was profiled, and TCRdb retains in-frame clones only, with some absent. The repertoire holds about 38,000 clones, with 80% to 90% as singletons. The sample here was CD4+ or CD8+ T cells sorted from blood, taken in a trial of the OX40 agonist ivuxolimab. The source is an adult with an advanced solid tumor such as melanoma, head and neck, liver or kidney cancer. Both conserved end residues are part of each CDR3. D genes are given only for firm matches. A clone size is listed for some rows: how often the clone was seen (once, few, many), or a class if it is expanded.

cdr3_nt: TGTGCCTGGAGTGAAGCCGGGACAGGGCACTACGAGCAGTACTTC
cdr3_aa: CAWSEAGTGHYEQYF
j_call: TRBJ2-7
d_call: TRBD1
v_call: TRBV30
clone_size: -

cdr3_nt: TGCGCCACCTCAGGCCCCGGGGAGCTGTTTTTT
cdr3_aa: CATSGPGELFF
j_call: TRBJ2-2
d_call: -
v_call: TRBV4-1
clone_size: -

cdr3_nt: TGTGCCAGCAGTACGACAGGAAACAATGAGCAGTTCTTC
cdr3_aa: CASSTTGNNEQFF
j_call: TRBJ2-1
d_call: -
v_call: TRBV6-5
clone_size: -

cdr3_nt: TGTGCCAGCAGCGTAAGCCCATCGACGGGCGGCGGAAACACCATATATTTT
cdr3_aa: CASSVSPSTGGGNTIYF
j_call: TRBJ1-3
d_call: -
v_call: TRBV9
clone_size: -

cdr3_nt: TGTGCCAGCAGCGTAGGTGCGGGGGGGCTGGATACGCAGTATTTT
cdr3_aa: CASSVGAGGLDTQYF
j_call: TRBJ2-3
d_call: TRBD2
v_call: TRBV9
clone_size: -

cdr3_nt: TGTGCCAGCAGTGCCGGGACTAGCGCCTACAATGAGCAGTTCTTC
cdr3_aa: CASSAGTSAYNEQFF
j_call: TRBJ2-1
d_call: TRBD2
v_call: TRBV6-4
clone_size: -

cdr3_nt: TGTGCCAGCAGTGAAGTGGCAGCCTCACAAGAGACCCAGTACTTC
cdr3_aa: CASSEVAASQETQYF
j_call: TRBJ2-5
d_call: -
v_call: TRBV2
clone_size: -

cdr3_nt: TGTGCCAGCAGCCCTCCGGGGGGAAGGGAGACCCAGTACTTC
cdr3_aa: CASSPPGGRETQYF
j_call: TRBJ2-5
d_call: TRBD2
v_call: TRBV27
clone_size: -

cdr3_nt: TGTGCCCTCATCAACCAGTCCTCTGGAAACACCATATATTTT
cdr3_aa: CALINQSSGNTIYF
j_call: TRBJ1-3
d_call: -
v_call: TRBV10-3
clone_size: -

cdr3_nt: TGTGCCAGTAGTATGGGACAGGGCTACGAGCAGTACTTC
cdr3_aa: CASSMGQGYEQYF
j_call: TRBJ2-7
d_call: TRBD1
v_call: TRBV19
clone_size: once

cdr3_nt: TGTGCCAGCAGTTTAGGGACTAGCGGGGGTCATGAGCAGTTCTTC
cdr3_aa: CASSLGTSGGHEQFF
j_call: TRBJ2-1
d_call: TRBD2
v_call: TRBV27
clone_size: -

cdr3_nt: TGTGCCAGCAGCTTCAGCGATCCCCAAGATACGCAGTATTTT
cdr3_aa: CASSFSDPQDTQYF
j_call: TRBJ2-3
d_call: -
v_call: TRBV7-3
clone_size: -

cdr3_nt: TGTGCCAGCAGCGTAGAGGGAGTTGGAAACACCATATATTTT
cdr3_aa: CASSVEGVGNTIYF
j_call: TRBJ1-3
d_call: -
v_call: TRBV9
clone_size: -

cdr3_nt: TGTGCCAGCAGTTTATTGGGATCCACCTACGAGCAGTACTTC
cdr3_aa: CASSLLGSTYEQYF
j_call: TRBJ2-7
d_call: -
v_call: TRBV28
clone_size: -

cdr3_nt: TGTGCCTGGAGCCCGGGCAGGGGGCTGGAGACCCAGTACTTC
cdr3_aa: CAWSPGRGLETQYF
j_call: TRBJ2-5
d_call: TRBD1
v_call: TRBV30
clone_size: -

cdr3_nt: TGTGCCAGCTGGAAGGGAGGTGGCAATCAGCCCCAGCATTTT
cdr3_aa: CASWKGGGNQPQHF
j_call: TRBJ1-5
d_call: -
v_call: TRBV6-1
clone_size: -

cdr3_nt: TGCGCCAGCAGCCCCTTAGGGGGGAACACTGAAGCTTTCTTT
cdr3_aa: CASSPLGGNTEAFF
j_call: TRBJ1-1
d_call: -
v_call: TRBV5-1
clone_size: once

cdr3_nt: TGTGCCAGCTCACCTACAGGAATAGATGCTGGGGCCAACGTCCTGACTTTC
cdr3_aa: CASSPTGIDAGANVLTF
j_call: TRBJ2-6
d_call: -
v_call: TRBV18
clone_size: -

cdr3_nt: TGTGCCAGCAGTGAATTGGCAGGGAACTATGGCTACACCTTC
cdr3_aa: CASSELAGNYGYTF
j_call: TRBJ1-2
d_call: -
v_call: TRBV6-1
clone_size: few

cdr3_nt: TGTGCCAGCACCCCCTTCCGCTCCTACAATGAGCAGTTCTTC
cdr3_aa: CASTPFRSYNEQFF
j_call: TRBJ2-1
d_call: -
v_call: TRBV6-5
clone_size: -

cdr3_nt: TGTGCCAGCAGCCCAGGACTAGCGGGGGGTTACGAGCAGTACTTC
cdr3_aa: CASSPGLAGGYEQYF
j_call: TRBJ2-7
d_call: TRBD2
v_call: TRBV5-6
clone_size: -

cdr3_nt: TGTGCCAGCAGAGAGACAGGGGGGTACAATGAGCAGTTCTTC
cdr3_aa: CASRETGGYNEQFF
j_call: TRBJ2-1
d_call: TRBD1
v_call: TRBV28
clone_size: -

cdr3_nt: TGTGCCAGCAGCTTAGCGCATGGGCAGGGCTCCTACGAGCAGTACTTC
cdr3_aa: CASSLAHGQGSYEQYF
j_call: TRBJ2-7
d_call: -
v_call: TRBV7-8
clone_size: -

cdr3_nt: TGTGCCAGCAGCTTGGAACAGGGAAAGACCCAGTACTTC
cdr3_aa: CASSLEQGKTQYF
j_call: TRBJ2-5
d_call: -
v_call: TRBV5-6
clone_size: -

cdr3_nt: TGTGCCAGTAAGGCTGTAGGGACAGGGAGGTATCAGCCCCAGCATTTT
cdr3_aa: CASKAVGTGRYQPQHF
j_call: TRBJ1-5
d_call: TRBD1
v_call: TRBV19
clone_size: -

cdr3_nt: TGTGCTAGCAGCTCTTCTTACGAAAACCAAGAGACCCAGTACTTC
cdr3_aa: CASSSSYENQETQYF
j_call: TRBJ2-5
d_call: -
v_call: TRBV7-7
clone_size: -

cdr3_nt: TGTGCCAGCAGCGTTGATGCGAACACTGAAGCTTTCTTT
cdr3_aa: CASSVDANTEAFF
j_call: TRBJ1-1
d_call: -
v_call: TRBV9
clone_size: -

cdr3_nt: TGCGCCAGCAGCCAAGGCGGCGGGGGGTCCTGGGATACGCAGTATTTT
cdr3_aa: CASSQGGGGSWDTQYF
j_call: TRBJ2-3
d_call: TRBD2
v_call: TRBV4-1
clone_size: -

cdr3_nt: TGTGCCAGTAGTATAGGAACAATGGACGCCAACGAAAAACTGTTTTTT
cdr3_aa: CASSIGTMDANEKLFF
j_call: TRBJ1-4
d_call: -
v_call: TRBV19
clone_size: -

cdr3_nt: TGTGCCAGCAGCGCAGACAGGGCCCCAGGGGAGACCCAGTACTTC
cdr3_aa: CASSADRAPGETQYF
j_call: TRBJ2-5
d_call: TRBD1
v_call: TRBV7-7
clone_size: -

cdr3_nt: TGTGCCAGCAGCCTCGACACCTACAATGAGCAGTTCTTC
cdr3_aa: CASSLDTYNEQFF
j_call: TRBJ2-1
d_call: -
v_call: TRBV7-2
clone_size: -

cdr3_nt: TGTGCCAGCGCAGCTAAAGATTACTATGGCTACACCTTC
cdr3_aa: CASAAKDYYGYTF
j_call: TRBJ1-2
d_call: -
v_call: TRBV6-6
clone_size: -

cdr3_nt: TGTGCCAGCAGTATATTGCGGACTAGCGGGGGCACAGATACGCAGTATTTT
cdr3_aa: CASSILRTSGGTDTQYF
j_call: TRBJ2-3
d_call: TRBD2
v_call: TRBV27
clone_size: once

cdr3_nt: TGCGCCAGCAGTGAAGGCGAACTCTACGAGCAGTACTTC
cdr3_aa: CASSEGELYEQYF
j_call: TRBJ2-7
d_call: -
v_call: TRBV10-1
clone_size: -

cdr3_nt: TGTGCCAGCAGCTTAGAGGGGCTCGGGATGAACACTGAAGCTTTCTTT
cdr3_aa: CASSLEGLGMNTEAFF
j_call: TRBJ1-1
d_call: -
v_call: TRBV7-9
clone_size: -

cdr3_nt: TGTGCCAGCAGCTTATGGGGGGGTGTAGGTGAAAAACTGTTTTTT
cdr3_aa: CASSLWGGVGEKLFF
j_call: TRBJ1-4
d_call: -
v_call: TRBV7-8
clone_size: once

cdr3_nt: TGCGCCAGCAGCCGCCGATGGGGACAGAGCGATAGCAATCAGCCCCAGCATTTT
cdr3_aa: CASSRRWGQSDSNQPQHF
j_call: TRBJ1-5
d_call: TRBD1
v_call: TRBV4-3
clone_size: -

cdr3_nt: TGTGCCAGCAGCGTCTCCGTGGGCACCGGGGAGCTGTTTTTT
cdr3_aa: CASSVSVGTGELFF
j_call: TRBJ2-2
d_call: -
v_call: TRBV9
clone_size: -

cdr3_nt: TGTGCCAGCAGCGGTCGTACAGGGGACTATAACTATGGCTACACCTTC
cdr3_aa: CASSGRTGDYNYGYTF
j_call: TRBJ1-2
d_call: TRBD1
v_call: TRBV9
clone_size: -

cdr3_nt: TGTGCCTGGAGTGCCCATCGTATGGACTATGGCTACACCTTC
cdr3_aa: CAWSAHRMDYGYTF
j_call: TRBJ1-2
d_call: -
v_call: TRBV30
clone_size: -

cdr3_nt: TGTGCCAGCAGCGACCGGGTTTCGACCGGGGAGCTGTTTTTT
cdr3_aa: CASSDRVSTGELFF
j_call: TRBJ2-2
d_call: -
v_call: TRBV13
clone_size: -

cdr3_nt: TGTGCCAGCAGCTTGGGACAGCTATACACCGGGGAGCTGTTTTTT
cdr3_aa: CASSLGQLYTGELFF
j_call: TRBJ2-2
d_call: -
v_call: TRBV5-8
clone_size: -

cdr3_nt: TGCGCCAGCAGCCGAGGGGTCTCTGAAGCTTTCTTT
cdr3_aa: CASSRGVSEAFF
j_call: TRBJ1-1
d_call: -
v_call: TRBV4-1
clone_size: -

cdr3_nt: TGTGCCAGCAGCTTTCAGGAGCAAGAGACCCAGTACTTC
cdr3_aa: CASSFQEQETQYF
j_call: TRBJ2-5
d_call: -
v_call: TRBV7-6
clone_size: -

cdr3_nt: TGTGCCATCAGTGAGCTACAGGGTCTGAGAGACGAGCAGTACTTC
cdr3_aa: CAISELQGLRDEQYF
j_call: TRBJ2-7
d_call: -
v_call: TRBV10-3
clone_size: -